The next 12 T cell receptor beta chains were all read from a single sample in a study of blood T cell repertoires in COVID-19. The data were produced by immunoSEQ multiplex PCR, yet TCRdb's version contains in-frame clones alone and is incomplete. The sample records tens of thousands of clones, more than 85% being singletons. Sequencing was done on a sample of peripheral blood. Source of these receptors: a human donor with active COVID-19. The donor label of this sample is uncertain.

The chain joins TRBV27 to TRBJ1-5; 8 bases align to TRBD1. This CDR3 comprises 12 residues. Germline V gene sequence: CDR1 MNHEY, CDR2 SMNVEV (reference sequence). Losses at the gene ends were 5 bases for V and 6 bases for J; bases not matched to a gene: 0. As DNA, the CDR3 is TGTGCCAGCAGTACAGGGGGTCAGCCCCAGCATTTT. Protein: CASSTGGQPQHF.

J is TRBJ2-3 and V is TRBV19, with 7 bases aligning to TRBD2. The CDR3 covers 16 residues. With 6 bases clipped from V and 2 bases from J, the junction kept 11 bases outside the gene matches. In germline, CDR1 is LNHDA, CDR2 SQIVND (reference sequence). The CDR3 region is CASRHLGGGVTDTQYF. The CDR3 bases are TGTGCCAGTAGACATCTAGGTGGGGGGGTCACAGATACGCAGTATTTT.

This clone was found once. In DNA form, the CDR3 reads TGTGCCGCCCAGGGTATAGACACTGAAGCTTTCTTT. The encoded protein is CAAQGIDTEAFF. The rearrangement links TRBV10-3 to TRBJ1-1, with a possible D match to TRBD1 (5 bases). The germline V and J ends were trimmed by 11 bases and 3 bases, with 13 bases remaining between them. CDR1 and CDR2 (germline): ENHRY, SYGVKD. The CDR3 is 12 residues long.

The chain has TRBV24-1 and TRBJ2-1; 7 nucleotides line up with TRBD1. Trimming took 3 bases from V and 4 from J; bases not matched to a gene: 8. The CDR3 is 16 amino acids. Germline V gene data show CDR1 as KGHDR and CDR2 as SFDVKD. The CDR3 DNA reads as TGTGCCACCAGTGATGCAGGGACAGAAAAATACAATGAGCAGTTCTTC. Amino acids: CATSDAGTEKYNEQFF.

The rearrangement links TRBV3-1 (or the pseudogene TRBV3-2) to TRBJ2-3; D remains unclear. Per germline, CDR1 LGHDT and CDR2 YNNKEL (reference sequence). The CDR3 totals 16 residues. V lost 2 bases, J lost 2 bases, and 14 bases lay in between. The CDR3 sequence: CASSQFASTYTDTQYF. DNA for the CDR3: TGTGCCAGCAGCCAATTTGCCTCAACCTACACAGATACGCAGTATTTT.

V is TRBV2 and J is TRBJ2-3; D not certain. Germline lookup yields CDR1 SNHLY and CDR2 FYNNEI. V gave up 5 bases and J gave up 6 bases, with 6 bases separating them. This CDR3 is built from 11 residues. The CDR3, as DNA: TGTGCCAGCAGTCCCAGGGATACGCAGTATTTT. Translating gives CASSPRDTQYF.

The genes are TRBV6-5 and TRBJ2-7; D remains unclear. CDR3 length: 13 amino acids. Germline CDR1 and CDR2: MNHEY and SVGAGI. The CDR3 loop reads CIVRRTDSYEQYF. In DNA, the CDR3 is TGTATAGTCCGGAGAACCGACTCCTACGAGCAGTACTTC.

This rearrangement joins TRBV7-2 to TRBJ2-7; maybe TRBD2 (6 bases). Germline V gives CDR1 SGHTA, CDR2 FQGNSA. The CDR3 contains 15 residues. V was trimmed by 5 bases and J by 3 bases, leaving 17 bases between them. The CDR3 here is CASSVGTGTIYEQYF. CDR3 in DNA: TGTGCCAGCAGCGTGGGGACTGGCACTATCTACGAGCAGTACTTC.

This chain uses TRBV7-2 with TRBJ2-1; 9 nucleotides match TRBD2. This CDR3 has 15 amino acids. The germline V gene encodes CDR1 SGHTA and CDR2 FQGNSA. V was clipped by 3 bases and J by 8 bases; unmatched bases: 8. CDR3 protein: CASSFSGSPSDEQFF. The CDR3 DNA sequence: TGTGCCAGCAGCTTTAGCGGGAGCCCCTCCGATGAGCAGTTCTTC.

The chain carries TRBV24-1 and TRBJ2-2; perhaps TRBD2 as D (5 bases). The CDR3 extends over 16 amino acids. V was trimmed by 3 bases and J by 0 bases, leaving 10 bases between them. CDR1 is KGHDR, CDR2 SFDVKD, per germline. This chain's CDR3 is CATSDVRTANTGELFF. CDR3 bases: TGTGCCACCAGTGATGTCAGGACTGCGAACACCGGGGAGCTGTTTTTT.

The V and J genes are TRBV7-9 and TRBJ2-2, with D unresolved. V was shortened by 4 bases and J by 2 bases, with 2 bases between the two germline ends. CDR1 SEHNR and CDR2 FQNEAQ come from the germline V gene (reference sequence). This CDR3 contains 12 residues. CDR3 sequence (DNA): TGTGCCAGCAGCTCAAACACCGGGGAGCTGTTTTTT. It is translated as CASSSNTGELFF.

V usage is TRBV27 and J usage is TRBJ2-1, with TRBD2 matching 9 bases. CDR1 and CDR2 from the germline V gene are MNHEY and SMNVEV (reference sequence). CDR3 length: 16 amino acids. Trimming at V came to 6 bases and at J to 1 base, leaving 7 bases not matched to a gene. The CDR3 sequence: CASSYGLALSYNEQFF. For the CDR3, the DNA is TGTGCCAGCAGCTACGGACTAGCGTTGTCCTACAATGAGCAGTTCTTC.